The present T cell receptor (beta chain) was sequenced within a study of T cells after posttransplantation cyclophosphamide. This related bone marrow graft donor gave peripheral blood on the day of marrow donation. Sequenced by immunoSEQ multiplex PCR; TCRdb stores in-frame clones only, minus some. The sample has 42,000 or so clones, none seen only once; the top ten hold 3.5% to 5.5%. This clone was found many times. Per germline, CDR1 MDHEN and CDR2 SYDVKM. This CDR3 comprises 16 residues. Trimming took 4 bases from V and 5 from J; bases not matched to a gene: 11. The origin of this receptor is a woman between 45 and 65 years old in good health and a related stem cell transplant donor. The chain recombines TRBV28 with TRBJ2-5, with 9 bases aligning to TRBD1. The sequencing sample was made of PBMCs. The CDR3 DNA is TGTGCCAGCAGTTCCACAGGGGGCGAGGTTAAGGAGACCCAGTACTTC. Translation: CASSSTGGEVKETQYF.